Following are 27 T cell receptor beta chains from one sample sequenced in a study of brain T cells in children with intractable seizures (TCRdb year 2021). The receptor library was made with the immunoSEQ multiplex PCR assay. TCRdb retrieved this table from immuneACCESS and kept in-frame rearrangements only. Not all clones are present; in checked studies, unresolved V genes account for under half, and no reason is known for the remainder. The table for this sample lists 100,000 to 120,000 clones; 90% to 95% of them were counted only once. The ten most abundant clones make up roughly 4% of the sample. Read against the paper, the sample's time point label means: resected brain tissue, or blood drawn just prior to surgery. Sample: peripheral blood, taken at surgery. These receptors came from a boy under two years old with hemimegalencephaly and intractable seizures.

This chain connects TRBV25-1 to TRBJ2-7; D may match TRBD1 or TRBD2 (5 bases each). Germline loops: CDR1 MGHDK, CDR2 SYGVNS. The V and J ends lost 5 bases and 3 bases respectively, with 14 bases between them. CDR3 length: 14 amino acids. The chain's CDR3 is CASSPGRPNYEQYF. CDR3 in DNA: TGTGCCAGCAGTCCGGGACGCCCTAACTACGAGCAGTACTTC.

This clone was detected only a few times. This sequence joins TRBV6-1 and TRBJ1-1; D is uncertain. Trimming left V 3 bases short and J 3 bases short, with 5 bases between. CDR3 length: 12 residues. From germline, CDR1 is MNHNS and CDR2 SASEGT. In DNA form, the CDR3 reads TGTGCCAGCAGTGACGGGTACACTGAAGCTTTCTTT. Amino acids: CASSDGYTEAFF.

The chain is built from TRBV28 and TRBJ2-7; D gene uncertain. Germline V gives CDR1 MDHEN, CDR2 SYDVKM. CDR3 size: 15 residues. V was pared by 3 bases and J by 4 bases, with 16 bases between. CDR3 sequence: CASSLGGRILYEQYF. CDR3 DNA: TGTGCCAGCAGTTTGGGCGGCAGGATACTTTACGAGCAGTACTTC.

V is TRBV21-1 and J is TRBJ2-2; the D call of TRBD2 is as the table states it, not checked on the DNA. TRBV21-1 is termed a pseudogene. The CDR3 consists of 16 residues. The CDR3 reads CASSKGTSGNTGELFF. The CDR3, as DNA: TGTGCCAGCAGCAAAGGGACTAGCGGGAACACCGGGGAGCTGTTTTTT.

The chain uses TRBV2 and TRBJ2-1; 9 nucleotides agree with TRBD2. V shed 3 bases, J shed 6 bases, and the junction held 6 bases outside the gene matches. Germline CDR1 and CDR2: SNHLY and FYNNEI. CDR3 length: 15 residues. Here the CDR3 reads CASSDSSGAANEQFF. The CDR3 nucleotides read TGTGCCAGCAGTGACTCTAGCGGGGCCGCCAATGAGCAGTTCTTC. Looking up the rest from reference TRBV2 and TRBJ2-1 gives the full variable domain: EPEVTQTPSHQVTQMGQEVILRCVPISNHLYFYWYRQILGQKVEFLVSFYNNEISEKSEIFDDQFSVERPDGSNFTLKIRSTKLEDSAMYFCASSDSSGAANEQFFGPGTRLTVL.

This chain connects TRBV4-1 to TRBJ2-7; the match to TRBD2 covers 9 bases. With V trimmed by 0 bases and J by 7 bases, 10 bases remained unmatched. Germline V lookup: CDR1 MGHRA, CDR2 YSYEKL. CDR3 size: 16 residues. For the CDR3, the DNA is TGCGCCAGCAGCCAAGATTTGGTAGCGGGAGAGGGAGAGCAGTACTTC. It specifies CASSQDLVAGEGEQYF.

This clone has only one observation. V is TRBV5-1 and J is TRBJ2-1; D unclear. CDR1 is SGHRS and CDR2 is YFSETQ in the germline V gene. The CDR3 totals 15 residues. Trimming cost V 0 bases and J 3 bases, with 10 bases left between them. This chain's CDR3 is CASSLVGEYYNEQFF. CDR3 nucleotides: TGCGCCAGCAGCTTGGTTGGCGAGTACTACAATGAGCAGTTCTTC.

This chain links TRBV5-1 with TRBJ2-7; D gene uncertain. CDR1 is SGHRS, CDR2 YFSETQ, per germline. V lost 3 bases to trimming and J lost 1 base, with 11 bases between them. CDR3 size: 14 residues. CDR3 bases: TGCGCCAGCAGCTCGGATAGACCTTCCTACGAGCAGTACTTC. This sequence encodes CASSSDRPSYEQYF.

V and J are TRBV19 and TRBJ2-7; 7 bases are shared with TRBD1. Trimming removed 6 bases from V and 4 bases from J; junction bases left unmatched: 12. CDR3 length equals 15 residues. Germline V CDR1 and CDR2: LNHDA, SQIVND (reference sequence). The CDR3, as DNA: TGTGCCAGTAGCGAGGGTCCGGGACAGCTTTACGAGCAGTACTTC. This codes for CASSEGPGQLYEQYF.

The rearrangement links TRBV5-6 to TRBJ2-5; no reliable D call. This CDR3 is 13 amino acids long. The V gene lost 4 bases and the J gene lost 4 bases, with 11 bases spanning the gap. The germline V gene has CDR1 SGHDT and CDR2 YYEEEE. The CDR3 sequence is CASSEIAGETQYF. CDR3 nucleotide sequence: TGTGCCAGCAGCGAAATTGCCGGAGAGACCCAGTACTTC.

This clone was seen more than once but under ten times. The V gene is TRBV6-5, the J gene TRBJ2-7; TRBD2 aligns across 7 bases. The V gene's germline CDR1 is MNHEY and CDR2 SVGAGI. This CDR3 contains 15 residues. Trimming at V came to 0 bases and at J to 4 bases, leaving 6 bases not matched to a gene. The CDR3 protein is CASSYSGGVLYEQYF. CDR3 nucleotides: TGTGCCAGCAGTTACTCGGGGGGGGTGTTATACGAGCAGTACTTC.

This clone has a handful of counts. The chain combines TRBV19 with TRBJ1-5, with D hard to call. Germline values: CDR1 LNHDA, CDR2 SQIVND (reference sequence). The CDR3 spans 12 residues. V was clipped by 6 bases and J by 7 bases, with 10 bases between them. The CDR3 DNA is TGTGCCAGTAGCAGTCCTAACCAGCCCCAGCATTTT. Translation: CASSSPNQPQHF.

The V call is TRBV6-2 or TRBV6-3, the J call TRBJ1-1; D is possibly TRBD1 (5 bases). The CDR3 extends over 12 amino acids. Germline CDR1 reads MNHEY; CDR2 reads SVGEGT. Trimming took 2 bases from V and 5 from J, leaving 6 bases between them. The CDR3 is CASSYGGTEAFF. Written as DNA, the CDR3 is TGTGCCAGCAGTTACGGGGGGACTGAAGCTTTCTTT.

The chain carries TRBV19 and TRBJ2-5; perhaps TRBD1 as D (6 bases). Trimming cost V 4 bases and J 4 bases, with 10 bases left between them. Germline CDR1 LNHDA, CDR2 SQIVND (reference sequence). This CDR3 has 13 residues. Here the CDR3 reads CASSTGVRETQYF. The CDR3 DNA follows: TGTGCCAGTAGTACAGGGGTGAGAGAGACCCAGTACTTC.

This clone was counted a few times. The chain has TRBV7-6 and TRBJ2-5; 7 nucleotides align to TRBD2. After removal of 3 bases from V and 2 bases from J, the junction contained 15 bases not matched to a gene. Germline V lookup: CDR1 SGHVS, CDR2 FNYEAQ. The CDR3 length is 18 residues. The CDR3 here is CASSLGPAREGLQETQYF. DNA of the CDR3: TGTGCCAGCAGCTTGGGGCCCGCGAGGGAGGGACTTCAAGAGACCCAGTACTTC.

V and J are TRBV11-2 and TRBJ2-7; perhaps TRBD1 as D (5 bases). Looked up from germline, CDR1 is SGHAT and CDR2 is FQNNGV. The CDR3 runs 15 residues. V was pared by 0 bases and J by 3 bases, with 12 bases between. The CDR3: CASSLEVLTGYEQYF. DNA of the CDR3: TGTGCCAGCAGCTTAGAGGTGCTCACAGGCTACGAGCAGTACTTC.

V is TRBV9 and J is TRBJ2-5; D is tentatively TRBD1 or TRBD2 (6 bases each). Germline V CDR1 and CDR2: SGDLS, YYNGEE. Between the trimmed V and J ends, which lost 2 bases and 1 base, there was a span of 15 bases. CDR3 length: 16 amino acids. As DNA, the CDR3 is TGTGCCAGCAGCGTCGGAGGGGGTAGCGGCCAAGAGACCCAGTACTTC. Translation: CASSVGGGSGQETQYF.

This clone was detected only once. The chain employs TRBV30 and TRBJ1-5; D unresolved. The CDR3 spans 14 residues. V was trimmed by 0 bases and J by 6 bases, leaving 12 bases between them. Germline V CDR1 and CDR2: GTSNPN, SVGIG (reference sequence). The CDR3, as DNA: TGTGCCTGGAGTGTACTAGGGCCGCCTCAGCCCCAGCATTTT. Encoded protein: CAWSVLGPPQPQHF.

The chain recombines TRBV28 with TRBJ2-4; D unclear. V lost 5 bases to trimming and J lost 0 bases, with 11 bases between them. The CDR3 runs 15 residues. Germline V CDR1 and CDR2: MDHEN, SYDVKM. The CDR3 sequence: CASSPVRRAKNIQYF. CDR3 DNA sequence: TGTGCCAGCAGTCCCGTCCGGCGAGCCAAAAACATTCAGTACTTC.

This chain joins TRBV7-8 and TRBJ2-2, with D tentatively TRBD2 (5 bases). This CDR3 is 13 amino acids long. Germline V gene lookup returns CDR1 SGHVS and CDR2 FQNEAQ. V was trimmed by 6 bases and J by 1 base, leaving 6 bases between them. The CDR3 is CASRLGNTGELFF. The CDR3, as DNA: TGTGCCAGCAGACTAGGGAACACCGGGGAGCTGTTTTTT.

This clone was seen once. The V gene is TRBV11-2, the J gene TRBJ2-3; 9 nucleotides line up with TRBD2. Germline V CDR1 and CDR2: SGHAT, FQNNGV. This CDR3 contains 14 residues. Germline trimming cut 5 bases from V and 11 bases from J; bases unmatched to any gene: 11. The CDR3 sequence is CASSLAGWNRGQYF. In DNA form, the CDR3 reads TGTGCCAGCAGCCTAGCGGGGTGGAACCGCGGGCAGTATTTT.

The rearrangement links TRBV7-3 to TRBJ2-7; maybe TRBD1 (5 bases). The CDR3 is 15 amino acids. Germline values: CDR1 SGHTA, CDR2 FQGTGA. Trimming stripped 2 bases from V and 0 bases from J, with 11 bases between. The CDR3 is CASSLGQGVSYEQYF. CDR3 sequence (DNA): TGTGCCAGCAGCTTAGGGCAGGGCGTCTCCTACGAGCAGTACTTC.

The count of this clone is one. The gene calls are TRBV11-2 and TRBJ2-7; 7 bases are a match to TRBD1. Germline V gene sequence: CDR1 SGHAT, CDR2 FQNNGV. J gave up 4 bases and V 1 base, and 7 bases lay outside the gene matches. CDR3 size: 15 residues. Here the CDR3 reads CASSLVQGIGYEQYF. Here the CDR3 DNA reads TGTGCCAGCAGCTTAGTACAGGGGATCGGGTACGAGCAGTACTTC.

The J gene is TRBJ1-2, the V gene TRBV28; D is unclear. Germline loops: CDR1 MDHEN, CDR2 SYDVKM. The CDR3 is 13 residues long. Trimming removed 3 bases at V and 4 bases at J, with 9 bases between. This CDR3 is CASSFLITYGYTF. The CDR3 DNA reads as TGTGCCAGCAGTTTCCTGATTACCTATGGCTACACCTTC.

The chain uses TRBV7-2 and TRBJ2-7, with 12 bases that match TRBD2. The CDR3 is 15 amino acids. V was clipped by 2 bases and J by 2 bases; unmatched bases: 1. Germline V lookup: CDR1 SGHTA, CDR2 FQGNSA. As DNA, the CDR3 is TGTGCCAGCAGCTTACTAGCGGGAGGGCCCTACGAGCAGTACTTC. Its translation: CASSLLAGGPYEQYF.

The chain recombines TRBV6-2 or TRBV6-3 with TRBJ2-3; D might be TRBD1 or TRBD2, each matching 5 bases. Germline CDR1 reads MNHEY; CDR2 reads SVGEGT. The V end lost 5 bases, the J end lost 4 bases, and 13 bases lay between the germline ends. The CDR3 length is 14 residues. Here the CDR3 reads CASSGRGASDTQYF. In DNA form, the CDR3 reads TGTGCCAGCAGTGGCCGGGGCGCCTCAGATACGCAGTATTTT.

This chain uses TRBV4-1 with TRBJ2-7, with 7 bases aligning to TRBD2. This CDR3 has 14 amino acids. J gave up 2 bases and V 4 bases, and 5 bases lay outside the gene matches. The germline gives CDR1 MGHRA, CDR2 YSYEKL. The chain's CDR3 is CASSPSSGAYEQYF. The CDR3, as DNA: TGCGCCAGCAGCCCCTCCAGCGGGGCCTACGAGCAGTACTTC.